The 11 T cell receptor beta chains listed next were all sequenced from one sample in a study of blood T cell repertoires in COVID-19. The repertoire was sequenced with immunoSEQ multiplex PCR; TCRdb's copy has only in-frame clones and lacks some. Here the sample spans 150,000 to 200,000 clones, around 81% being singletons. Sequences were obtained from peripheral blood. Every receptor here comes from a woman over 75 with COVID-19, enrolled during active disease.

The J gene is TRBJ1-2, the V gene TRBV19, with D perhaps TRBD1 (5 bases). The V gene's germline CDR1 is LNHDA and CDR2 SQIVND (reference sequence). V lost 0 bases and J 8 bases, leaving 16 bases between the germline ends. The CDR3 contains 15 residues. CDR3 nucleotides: TGTGCCAGTAGTATAGATCATGGCCAGGGATCCGGCTACACCTTC. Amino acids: CASSIDHGQGSGYTF.

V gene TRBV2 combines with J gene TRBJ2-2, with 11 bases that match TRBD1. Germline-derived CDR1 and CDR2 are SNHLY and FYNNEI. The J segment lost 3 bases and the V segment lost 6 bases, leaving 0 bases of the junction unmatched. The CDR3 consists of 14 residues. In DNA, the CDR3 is TGTGCCAGCAGGGGACAGGGGGACACCGGGGAGCTGTTTTTT. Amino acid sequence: CASRGQGDTGELFF.

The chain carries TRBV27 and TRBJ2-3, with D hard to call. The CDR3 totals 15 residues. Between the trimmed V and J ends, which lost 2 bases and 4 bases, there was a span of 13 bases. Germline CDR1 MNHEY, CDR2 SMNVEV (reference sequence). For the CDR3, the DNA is TGTGCCAGCAGTTTAGGAGCGTCACGGGCAGATACGCAGTATTTT. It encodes CASSLGASRADTQYF.

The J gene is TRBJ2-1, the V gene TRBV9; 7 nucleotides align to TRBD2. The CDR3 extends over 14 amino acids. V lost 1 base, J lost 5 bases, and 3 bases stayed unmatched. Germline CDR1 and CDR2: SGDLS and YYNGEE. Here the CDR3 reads CASSVSGMNNEQFF. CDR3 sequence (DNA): TGTGCCAGCAGCGTAAGCGGGATGAACAATGAGCAGTTCTTC.

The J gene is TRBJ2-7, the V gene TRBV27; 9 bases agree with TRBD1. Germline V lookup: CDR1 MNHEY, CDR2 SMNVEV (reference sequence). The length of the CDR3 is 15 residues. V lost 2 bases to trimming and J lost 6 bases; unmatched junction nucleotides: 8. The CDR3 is CASSLLQGANLEQYF. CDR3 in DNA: TGTGCCAGCAGTTTACTACAGGGGGCGAATCTCGAGCAGTACTTC.

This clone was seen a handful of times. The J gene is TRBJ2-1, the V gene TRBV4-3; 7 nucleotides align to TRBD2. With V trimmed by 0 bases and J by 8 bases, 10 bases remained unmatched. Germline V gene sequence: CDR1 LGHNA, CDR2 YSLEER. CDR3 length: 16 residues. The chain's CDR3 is CASSQDGTGRDDEQFF. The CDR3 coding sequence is TGCGCCAGCAGCCAAGATGGGACGGGGAGGGACGATGAGCAGTTCTTC.

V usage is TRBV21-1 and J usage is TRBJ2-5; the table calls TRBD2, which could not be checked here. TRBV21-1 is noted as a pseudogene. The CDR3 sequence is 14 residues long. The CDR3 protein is CASSKAPGGETQYF. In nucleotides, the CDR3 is TGTGCCAGCAGCAAAGCGCCTGGGGGGGAGACCCAGTACTTC.

In DNA, the CDR3 is TGTGCCAGCAGTGAAGCCACAGGGATTCGAGGTGGCTACACCTTC. Amino acid sequence: CASSEATGIRGGYTF. This chain links TRBV6-1 with TRBJ1-2, with D tentatively TRBD1 (6 bases). CDR3 length equals 15 residues. V lost 0 bases and J lost 7, with 15 bases in between. Germline CDR1 MNHNS, CDR2 SASEGT.

CDR3 nucleotide sequence: TGTGCCAGCTCACCCCGGGAGGTTTCACCCCTCCACTTT. It codes for CASSPREVSPLHF. The V gene is TRBV18, the J gene TRBJ1-6; unclear D gene. The CDR3 runs to 13 residues. CDR1 is KGHSH, CDR2 LQKENI, per germline. The V gene lost 3 bases and the J gene lost 9 bases, with 9 bases spanning the gap.

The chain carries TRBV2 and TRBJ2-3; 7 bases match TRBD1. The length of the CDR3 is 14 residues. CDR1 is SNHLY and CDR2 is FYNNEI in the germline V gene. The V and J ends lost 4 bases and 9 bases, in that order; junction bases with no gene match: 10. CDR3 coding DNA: TGTGCCAGCAGTGTAGGGACAGCACAGAGAACGCAGTATTTT. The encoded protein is CASSVGTAQRTQYF.

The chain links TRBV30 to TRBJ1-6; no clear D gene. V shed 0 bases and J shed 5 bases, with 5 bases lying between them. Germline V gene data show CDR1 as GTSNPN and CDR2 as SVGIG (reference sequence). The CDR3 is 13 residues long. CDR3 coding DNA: TGTGCCTGGAGTGTACTTGATAATTCACCCCTCCACTTT. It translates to CAWSVLDNSPLHF.